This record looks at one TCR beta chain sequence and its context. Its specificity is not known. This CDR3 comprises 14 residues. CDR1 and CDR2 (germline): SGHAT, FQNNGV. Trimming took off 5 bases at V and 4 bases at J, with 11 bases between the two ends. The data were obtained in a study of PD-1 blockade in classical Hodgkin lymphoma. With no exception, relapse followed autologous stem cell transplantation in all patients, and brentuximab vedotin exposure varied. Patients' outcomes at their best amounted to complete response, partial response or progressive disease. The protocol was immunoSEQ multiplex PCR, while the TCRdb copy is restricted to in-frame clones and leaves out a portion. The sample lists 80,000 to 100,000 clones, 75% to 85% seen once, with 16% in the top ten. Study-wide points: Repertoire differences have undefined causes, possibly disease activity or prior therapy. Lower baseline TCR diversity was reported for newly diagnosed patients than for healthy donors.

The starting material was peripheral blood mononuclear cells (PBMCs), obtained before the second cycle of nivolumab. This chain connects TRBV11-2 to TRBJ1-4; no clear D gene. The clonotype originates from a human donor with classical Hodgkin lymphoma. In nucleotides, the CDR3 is TGTGCCAGCAGCCTCCCCAGTAATAATGAAAAACTGTTTTTT. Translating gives CASSLPSNNEKLFF.